The sequence of this T cell receptor (beta chain) was determined in a study of PD-L1 blockade in urothelial cancer. Study-level background: Male sex and bladder-origin urothelial cancer were recorded for about 85% of the roughly 30 patients. T cells were recovered from blood samples at a median of roughly 150,000. General study results and limits: Below-median TCR clonality that was measured in pretreatment blood predicted better survival.

CDR1 LGHNA and CDR2 YNFKEQ come from the germline V gene. The CDR3 covers 14 residues. The V gene end was trimmed by 4 bases and the J gene end by 12 bases; junction bases not matched to a gene: 13. Regarding this clone: Its antigen is unidentified.

Profiled with immunoSEQ multiplex PCR; TCRdb holds only in-frame clones, not every one. Of about 52,000 clones in the sample, approximately 84% are singletons; the top ten hold less than 1.5%. The time point here: pretreatment peripheral blood. This receptor was taken from a man in his fifties with urothelial cancer. The rearrangement uses TRBV4-2 and TRBJ1-1, with 8 bases aligning to TRBD1. Sequences were derived from PBMCs, sampled around atezolizumab (anti-PD-L1) treatment. The CDR3 sequence: CASSLPGTGVYPFF. CDR3 sequence (DNA): TGTGCCAGCAGCCTTCCTGGGACAGGAGTTTATCCTTTCTTT.